This T cell receptor (beta chain) was identified in a study of blood T cell repertoires in COVID-19. Across the study: Material from acute and convalescent COVID-19 was sourced from the United States, Italy and Spain. The analysed material was cDNA or gDNA that came from T cells, B-cell-depleted T cells, or PBMCs.

This clone was recorded only once. In the original analysis: Reference gene primer amplification yielded estimated nucleated cell counts. Only in-frame clones appear in the TCRdb table, and some are missing; sequencing was by immunoSEQ multiplex PCR. V and J calls plus clone size are reproduced from that table; the DNA served to infer D and trimming. The repertoire includes about 140,000 clones, around 90% of them detected once, and 1.8% sits in the top ten. CDR1 is SEHNR and CDR2 is FQNEAQ in the germline V gene (reference sequence). There are 14 residues in the CDR3. V shed 3 bases and J 3 bases; nucleotides not matched to a gene: 2.

The TCR was taken from an older man with acute or convalescent COVID-19. Material: peripheral blood. The chain joins TRBV7-9 to TRBJ1-2; 9 bases are shared with TRBD1. The CDR3 sequence is CASSFGDRDYGYTF. DNA for the CDR3: TGTGCCAGCAGCTTCGGGGACAGGGACTATGGCTACACCTTC.